One and the same sample provided the 30 T cell receptor beta chains below, sequenced in a study of Graves' ophthalmopathy and Graves' hyperthyroidism. Amplification targeted the TCR beta CDR3 regions, with RNA transcripts as the source material. HTBI primers were employed in first-round RT-PCR, then a second-round multiplex PCR followed. A single record per CDR3 protein comes from TCRdb applying MiXCR to the multiplex PCR reads. There are about 550,000 distinct CDR3 sequences in the sample; about 40% occur only once, and roughly 4.5% lies in the top ten. The material sequenced was peripheral blood or thyroid tissue (not recorded which). These TCRs come from an adult man with Graves' hyperthyroidism.

Comment on this clonotype: The DNA is left out, because the CDR3 cannot be placed on it with certainty; the CDR3 is given as TCRdb lists it. V gene TRBV7-6 combines with J gene TRBJ2-3; the table's D gene call, TRBD1, was not cross checked with the DNA. The V gene's germline CDR1 is SGHVS and CDR2 FNYEAQ. Counting both end residues, the CDR3 totals 17 amino acids. CDR3 in amino acids: CASSLGGQGYILDTQYF.

This clonotype was seen a few times. The chain has TRBV28 and TRBJ1-2; D might be TRBD1 (5 bases). Germline V lookup: CDR1 MDHEN, CDR2 SYDVKM. V lost 11 bases, J lost 3 bases, and 16 bases lay in between. CDR3 length: 13 residues. The DNA of the CDR3 is TGTGCCGCAAACCGAGGGGAGGACTATGGCTACACCTTC. Its protein product is CAANRGEDYGYTF.

This chain joins TRBV29-1 and TRBJ1-2; no clear D gene. This CDR3 comprises 11 residues. CDR1 is SQVTM, CDR2 ANQGSEA, per germline. The V end was cut by 0 bases, the J end by 8 bases, with 7 bases between. The CDR3 coding sequence is TGCAGCGTTGAAGAGGAGGTAGGCTACACCTTC. This gives the protein CSVEEEVGYTF.

A remark on this clonotype: Compared with germline, one end of the junction differs, possibly owing to a read error. The chain links TRBV7-2 to TRBJ2-5, with 7 bases identical to TRBD2. CDR1 is SGHTA and CDR2 is FQGNSA in the germline V gene. This CDR3 is 14 amino acids long. In DNA form, the CDR3 reads TGCGCCAGCAGTCTAACTAGCGCTAAAGAGACCCAGTACTTC. It codes for CASSLTSAKETQYF.

A word on this clonotype: No conserved phenylalanine or tryptophan is present at the end of the CDR3, so a read error is the likely explanation. The chain employs TRBV29-1 and TRBJ2-7; 9 positions match TRBD1. CDR3 length: 14 amino acids. Per germline, CDR1 SQVTM and CDR2 ANQGSEA. The ends lost 2 bases at V and 6 bases at J; junction bases unmatched: 8. CDR3 amino acids: CSVEHGGQGCEQYL. The CDR3 bases are TGCAGCGTTGAACATGGGGGACAGGGCTGCGAGCAGTACCTC.

This clonotype was seen only a few times. This rearrangement joins TRBV3-1 to TRBJ1-6, with D unresolved. The CDR3 sequence is 18 residues long. Deletions cut 1 base from V and 0 bases from J, with 13 bases between. Germline values: CDR1 LGHDT, CDR2 YNNKEL (reference sequence). CDR3 sequence reads: CASSQGLDASSYNSPLHF. The CDR3 DNA sequence: TGTGCCAGCAGCCAAGGACTGGACGCGAGCTCCTATAATTCACCCCTCCACTTT.

This clonotype was observed a few times. The J gene is TRBJ2-7, the V gene TRBV4-1; D possibly matches TRBD1 or TRBD2 (5 bases each). Trimming removed 3 bases from V and 0 bases from J, with 15 bases in between. There are 16 residues in the CDR3. CDR1 and CDR2 (germline): MGHRA, YSYEKL. The CDR3 spells CASSQQVGVDSYEQYF. The CDR3 DNA is TGCGCCAGCAGCCAGCAAGTGGGGGTCGACTCCTACGAGCAGTACTTC.

This clonotype was recorded many times. The V gene is TRBV20-1, the J gene TRBJ2-2, with 11 bases matching TRBD2. Germline trimming cut 3 bases from V and 5 bases from J; bases unmatched to any gene: 5. Looked up from germline, CDR1 is DFQATT and CDR2 is SNEGSKA (reference sequence). The CDR3 spans 15 residues. The CDR3 loop reads CSASGASGRTGELFF. Written as DNA, the CDR3 is TGCAGTGCTAGCGGGGCTAGCGGGAGGACCGGGGAGCTGTTTTTT.

This clonotype was recorded many times. The chain links TRBV5-4 to TRBJ1-2; 8 bases line up with TRBD1. The CDR3 covers 14 residues. Germline CDR1 SGHNT, CDR2 YYREEE (reference sequence). The V segment lost 4 bases and the J segment 8 bases; nucleotides outside the gene matches: 10. The CDR3 region has the DNA TGTGCCAGCAGCGCGACAGGGGAAAAAGGGGGCTACACCTTC. It translates to CASSATGEKGGYTF.

This rearrangement joins TRBV29-1 to TRBJ2-5; 13 nucleotides match TRBD2. The V segment lost 6 bases and the J segment 5 bases; nucleotides outside the gene matches: 3. The CDR3 spans 13 residues. Per germline, CDR1 SQVTM and CDR2 ANQGSEA. CDR3 sequence reads: CSVLAGGPETQYF. DNA of the CDR3: TGCAGCGTACTAGCGGGAGGGCCGGAGACCCAGTACTTC.

This clonotype was seen a few times. This chain connects TRBV2 to TRBJ1-2; possible D gene TRBD1, 6 bases. The CDR3 consists of 15 residues. Germline CDR1 SNHLY, CDR2 FYNNEI. The V end lost 3 bases, the J end lost 6 bases, and 17 bases lay between the germline ends. Written as DNA, the CDR3 is TGTGCCAGCAGTGATGAGGGGGGGGCCTTTGATGGCTACACCTTC. As protein: CASSDEGGAFDGYTF.

This clonotype was counted at least ten times. The CDR3 spells CASSPTGQGEAFF. The CDR3 nucleotides read TGTGCCAGCAGTCCCACGGGACAGGGTGAAGCTTTCTTT. The chain employs TRBV25-1 and TRBJ1-1, with TRBD1 matching 9 bases. The length of the CDR3 is 13 residues. CDR1 and CDR2 from the germline V gene are MGHDK and SYGVNS. The V gene end was trimmed by 5 bases and the J gene end by 7 bases; junction bases not matched to a gene: 5. The variable domain in full, completed from reference TRBV25-1 and TRBJ1-1, reads EADIYQTPRYLVIGTGKKITLECSQTMGHDKMYWYQQDPGMELHLIHYSYGVNSTEKGDLSSESTVSRIRTEHFPLTLESARPSHTSQYLCASSPTGQGEAFFGQGTRLTVV.

As concerns this clonotype: This sequence may be a read error, since a much larger clone differs from it by one base. In nucleotides, the CDR3 is TGTGCCAGCAGTTACTCGCAGGGGGCCTACGAGCGGTACTTC. This translates into CASSYSQGAYERYF. The chain carries TRBV6-1 and TRBJ2-7, with 8 bases matching TRBD1. Germline V gene sequence: CDR1 MNHNS, CDR2 SASEGT. The CDR3 totals 14 residues.

V gene TRBV24-1 combines with J gene TRBJ1-2; 7 bases map to TRBD1. J was trimmed by 8 bases and V by 4 bases; bases with no gene match: 12. Germline assignment: CDR1 KGHDR and CDR2 SFDVKD. The CDR3 totals 15 residues. This CDR3 is CATSDGAGGSRGYTF. The CDR3 DNA reads as TGTGCCACCAGTGACGGGGCAGGGGGATCAAGGGGCTACACCTTC.

The chain joins TRBV2 to TRBJ2-2; a weak D match, TRBD1 (5 bases). Germline V gene data show CDR1 as SNHLY and CDR2 as FYNNEI. V lost 4 bases and J lost 2, with 8 bases in between. This CDR3 spans 14 amino acids. The CDR3 region is CASSGDSNTGELFF. The CDR3, as DNA: TGTGCCAGCAGTGGAGACAGTAACACCGGGGAGCTGTTTTTT.

The chain recombines TRBV20-1 with TRBJ1-1, with a weak D call TRBD1 (6 bases). Germline loops: CDR1 DFQATT, CDR2 SNEGSKA (reference sequence). The CDR3 totals 12 residues. The CDR3 loop reads CSAGDTNTEAFF. CDR3 DNA: TGCAGCGCAGGGGATACGAACACTGAAGCTTTCTTT.

In this sample, this clonotype turned up many times. The chain has TRBV28 and TRBJ1-5, with TRBD1 matching over 7 bases. The V gene's germline CDR1 is MDHEN and CDR2 SYDVKM. V lost 6 bases, J lost 3 bases, and 5 bases stayed unmatched. The length of the CDR3 is 14 residues. The CDR3 region has the DNA TGTGCCAGCAGACAGGACAGGAACAATCAGCCCCAGCATTTT. Translation: CASRQDRNNQPQHF.

This clonotype was seen a handful of times. The V and J genes are TRBV3-1 and TRBJ2-7; 7 positions agree with TRBD2. V trimming: 4 bases; J trimming: 5 bases; junction bases outside the gene matches: 11. Germline values: CDR1 LGHDT, CDR2 YNNKEL (reference sequence). There are 15 residues in the CDR3. The CDR3 region has the DNA TGTGCCAGCAGCCCCAGTCCGTGGGGGAGGGACGAGCAGTACTTC. It specifies CASSPSPWGRDEQYF.

This clonotype has a count of ten or more. This chain uses TRBV28 with TRBJ1-5, with D uncertain. CDR1 is MDHEN, CDR2 SYDVKM, per germline. The V end was cut by 3 bases, the J end by 4 bases, with 7 bases between. This CDR3 has 13 amino acids. The DNA for the CDR3 is TGTGCCAGCAGTTTTGAAGTGAATCAGCCCCAGCATTTT. Amino acids: CASSFEVNQPQHF.

The rearrangement joins TRBV6-1 to TRBJ1-2; TRBD1 is a possible D gene (5 bases). The CDR3 spans 15 residues. V shed 1 base and J shed 4 bases, with 13 bases lying between them. Looked up from germline, CDR1 is MNHNS and CDR2 is SASEGT. The CDR3 DNA is TGTGCCAGCAGTGAAGTGGGGGGTTTAAGCTATGGCTACACCTTC. This sequence encodes CASSEVGGLSYGYTF.

This clonotype occurred many times. The gene calls are TRBV29-1 and TRBJ2-5; 7 bases line up with TRBD1. From germline, CDR1 is SQVTM and CDR2 ANQGSEA. CDR3 length equals 15 residues. J gave up 2 bases and V 1 base, and 7 bases lay outside the gene matches. The CDR3 loop reads CSVEVLRQGQETQYF. The CDR3 DNA sequence: TGCAGCGTTGAAGTCCTCCGACAGGGTCAAGAGACCCAGTACTTC.

This clonotype was counted at least ten times. This rearrangement joins TRBV6-5 to TRBJ1-1; TRBD1 might be the D (5 bases). Trimming shortened V by 1 base and J by 0 bases, and 9 bases separated the two germline ends. The CDR3 has 15 residues. Per germline, CDR1 MNHEY and CDR2 SVGAGI. Written as DNA, the CDR3 is TGTGCCAGCAGTTACTATCAGGGAATGAACACTGAAGCTTTCTTT. It yields the protein CASSYYQGMNTEAFF.

This clonotype was counted at least ten times. This chain joins TRBV20-1 and TRBJ2-2; 8 bases fit TRBD2. Germline CDR1 is DFQATT and CDR2 is SNEGSKA (reference sequence). CDR3 length: 16 amino acids. V lost 0 bases and J lost 2; bases outside the gene matches: 5. CDR3 protein: CSARDGTSGNTGELFF. The CDR3 nucleotides read TGCAGTGCTAGAGATGGTACTAGCGGTAACACCGGGGAGCTGTTTTTT.

The chain combines TRBV7-2 with TRBJ1-1; TRBD1 matches at 8 bases. Germline assignment: CDR1 SGHTA and CDR2 FQGNSA. The CDR3 length is 15 residues. J was trimmed by 4 bases and V by 5 bases; bases with no gene match: 9. The CDR3 DNA sequence: TGTGCCAGCAGCCAAGAGACAGGGGTGAGCACTGAAGCTTTCTTT. It yields the protein CASSQETGVSTEAFF.

This clonotype was seen repeatedly, ten times or more. The V gene is TRBV7-2, the J gene TRBJ2-7; the match to TRBD2 covers 11 bases. The CDR3 consists of 15 residues. CDR1 SGHTA and CDR2 FQGNSA come from the germline V gene. V lost 4 bases and J lost 3; bases outside the gene matches: 5. The CDR3, as DNA: TGTGCCAGCAGCTGGGGGACTAGCGGAATCTACGAGCAGTACTTC. It codes for CASSWGTSGIYEQYF.

This clonotype was found many times. The rearrangement joins TRBV5-5 to TRBJ1-1, with D perhaps matching TRBD1 (5 bases). The CDR3 is made up of 16 amino acids. Germline lookup yields CDR1 SGHKS and CDR2 YYEKEE (reference sequence). Trimming shortened V by 5 bases and J by 10 bases, and 27 bases separated the two germline ends. CDR3 nucleotide sequence: TGTGCCAGCAGTTGGGGCCCCGGGACCCTACCTTGGGGAGCTTTCTTT. Amino acids: CASSWGPGTLPWGAFF.

There are many counts of this clonotype. At one boundary the junction diverges from the germline segment, which might be a read error. The chain couples TRBV6-5 to TRBJ1-2, with a tentative D call TRBD1 (5 bases). CDR1 is MNHEY, CDR2 SVGAGI, per germline. CDR3 length equals 13 residues. DNA for the CDR3: TGCGCCAGCAGCGATACAGGTGATACCTCCTACACCTTC. Residues: CASSDTGDTSYTF.

This chain connects TRBV19 to TRBJ2-7; D is unclear. From germline, CDR1 is LNHDA and CDR2 SQIVND (reference sequence). CDR3 length: 13 amino acids. Trimming pared 6 bases from V and 2 bases from J, leaving 11 bases between. CDR3 coding DNA: TGTGCCAGTAGCGAGCCAAAAGCCTACGAGCAGTACTTC. It specifies CASSEPKAYEQYF.

The V gene is TRBV10-3, the J gene TRBJ1-1, with unresolved D. Germline CDR1 ENHRY, CDR2 SYGVKD. Trimming took off 10 bases at V and 1 base at J, with 16 bases between the two ends. The CDR3 extends over 14 amino acids. For the CDR3, the DNA is TGTGCCAGCGGTGACATGAATTCGAACACTGAAGCTTTCTTT. Amino acid sequence: CASGDMNSNTEAFF.

This clonotype was counted many times. V is TRBV19 and J is TRBJ1-3, with TRBD1 identical over 7 bases. V shed 7 bases, J shed 2 bases, and the junction held 11 bases outside the gene matches. Germline loops: CDR1 LNHDA, CDR2 SQIVND (reference sequence). The CDR3 sequence is 16 residues long. CDR3 in amino acids: CASTAGTAITGNTIYF. The CDR3 DNA is TGTGCCAGTACGGCCGGGACAGCAATCACTGGAAACACCATATATTTT.